Only a few counts were recorded for the clone carrying this TCR beta chain. The entry originates in a study of shared clonotypes between healthy human individuals. The table came from immunoSEQ multiplex PCR; TCRdb's copy has only in-frame clones and leaves some out. Altogether over a million clones are present, around 74% being singletons, with the ten largest covering about 1.5%. The TCR comes from a man younger than 35 in good health. The sample comprised memory CD4+ T cells sorted from blood. Regarding subset: CD45RA-negative fraction.

The CDR3, as DNA: TGTGCCAGCAGCCTGGGACAGGGGAACACTGAAGCTTTCTTT. Translated: CASSLGQGNTEAFF. The chain joins TRBV7-8 to TRBJ1-1, with 9 positions matching TRBD1. V lost 5 bases and J lost 1; bases outside the gene matches: 2. Germline-derived CDR1 and CDR2 are SGHVS and FQNEAQ. This CDR3 contains 14 residues. The whole variable domain, filled in from reference TRBV7-8 and TRBJ1-1, reads GAGVSQSPRYKVAKRGQDVALRCDPISGHVSLFWYQQALGQGPEFLTYFQNEAQLDKSGLPSDRFFAERPEGSVSTLKIQRTQQEDSAVYLCASSLGQGNTEAFFGQGTRLTVV.